A single sample gave rise to the 30 T cell receptor beta chains below, sequenced in a study of Graves' ophthalmopathy and Graves' hyperthyroidism. TCR beta CDR3 regions were amplified from RNA transcripts. Second-round multiplex PCR came after first-round RT-PCR with HTBI primers. Each CDR3 protein gets one entry after TCRdb re-called the multiplex PCR reads with MiXCR. Among a few hundred thousand distinct CDR3 sequences, under 25% were seen once, and the ten largest hold more than 2.5%. The specimen was peripheral blood. These receptors all come from a woman aged 18-29 years with stable Graves' hyperthyroidism.

This clonotype was seen more than once but under ten times. The chain is built from TRBV30 and TRBJ1-5; D is uncertain. Germline V lookup: CDR1 GTSNPN, CDR2 SVGIG (reference sequence). CDR3 length: 13 residues. V was clipped by 1 base and J by 7 bases, with 11 bases between them. The CDR3 coding sequence is TGTGCCTGGAGTGGGTCGGGAGGACAGCCCCAGCATTTT. This gives the protein CAWSGSGGQPQHF. The whole variable domain, filled in from reference TRBV30 and TRBJ1-5, reads SQTIHQWPATLVQPVGSPLSLECTVEGTSNPNLYWYRQAAGRGLQLLFYSVGIGQISSEVPQNLSASRPQDRQFILSSKKLLLSDSGFYLCAWSGSGGQPQHFGDGTRLSIL.

This clonotype was counted ten times or more. A much larger clonotype is one base distant, so this may be a read error. V and J are TRBV6-2 or TRBV6-3 and TRBJ2-7; a weak D match, TRBD2 (5 bases). Germline CDR1 reads MNHEY; CDR2 reads SVGEGT. The CDR3 extends over 15 amino acids. The CDR3 DNA reads as TGTGCCAGCAGTTACGCCACGGGATCCCGCTACGAGCGGTACTTC. This translates into CASSYATGSRYERYF.

This clonotype was seen only a few times. This may be a read error, as it is one base from a much larger clone. This chain links TRBV12-3 or TRBV12-4 with TRBJ1-1; weak D call: TRBD1 (6 bases). The CDR3 sequence is 13 residues long. The DNA for the CDR3 is TGTGCCAGCAGTTTAGAGGACAGCGTCGAAGCTTGCTTT. Encoded protein: CASSLEDSVEACF.

The table lists this clonotype with many counts. The rearrangement links TRBV4-1 to TRBJ2-2; TRBD2 aligns across 14 bases. Germline trimming cut 4 bases from V and 1 base from J; bases unmatched to any gene: 2. The CDR3 is 17 amino acids. Germline V gene sequence: CDR1 MGHRA, CDR2 YSYEKL. CDR3 sequence: CASSRTSGRMNTGELFF. The CDR3 DNA sequence: TGCGCCAGCAGCCGGACTAGCGGGAGGATGAACACCGGGGAGCTGTTTTTT.

As concerns this clonotype: This may be a read error: a much more frequent sequence differs by one nucleotide. The CDR3 DNA reads TGTGCCAGCAGACCGGACAGGGGAAGTCAGCCCCAGCATTTT. This translates into CASRPDRGSQPQHF. The chain links TRBV12-3 or TRBV12-4 to TRBJ1-5; 9 bases line up with TRBD1. CDR3 length equals 14 residues. The V gene end was trimmed by 6 bases and the J gene end by 6 bases; junction bases not matched to a gene: 6.

This clonotype has more than one count but fewer than ten. V usage is TRBV7-9 and J usage is TRBJ2-5; 7 nucleotides match TRBD1. The trim removed 4 bases at V and 3 bases at J, leaving 11 bases unmatched. Germline CDR1 SEHNR, CDR2 FQNEAQ (reference sequence). This CDR3 is built from 16 residues. Here the CDR3 DNA reads TGTGCCAGCAGCTCCCGCCTACCGACAGGGAAAGAGACCCAGTACTTC. Translation: CASSSRLPTGKETQYF.

J is TRBJ1-1 and V is TRBV12-5; no definite D call. Germline V lookup: CDR1 LGHNT, CDR2 FRNRAP. This CDR3 has 10 residues. Trimming took off 7 bases at V and 14 bases at J, with 14 bases between the two ends. The CDR3 is CASVPDHPFF. The CDR3 DNA reads TGTGCTAGTGTCCCGGACCATCCCTTCTTT. Full variable domain (missing parts from reference TRBV12-5 and TRBJ1-1): DARVTQTPRHKVTEMGQEVTMRCQPILGHNTVFWYRQTMMQGLELLAYFRNRAPLDDSGMPKDRFSAEMPDATLATLKIQPSEPRDSAVYFCASVPDHPFFGQGTRLTVV.

The sample holds many counts of this clonotype. This rearrangement joins TRBV11-1 to TRBJ2-7; 8 nucleotides line up with TRBD1. CDR1 is SGHAT and CDR2 is FQDESV in the germline V gene (reference sequence). The trim removed 2 bases at V and 4 bases at J, leaving 10 bases unmatched. There are 16 residues in the CDR3. The CDR3: CASSLLGQDRLYEQYF. DNA of the CDR3: TGTGCCAGCAGCTTATTGGGACAGGATCGTCTTTACGAGCAGTACTTC.

The sample holds many counts of this clonotype. The chain has TRBV7-3 and TRBJ2-2; D is unclear. Germline V CDR1 and CDR2: SGHTA, FQGTGA. The CDR3 is 17 residues long. The ends were cut back, 1 base at V and 0 bases at J, with 12 bases in the middle. CDR3 region: CASSLRSLASNTGELFF. The CDR3 region has the DNA TGTGCCAGCAGCTTAAGGAGTCTGGCATCGAACACCGGGGAGCTGTTTTTT. Full variable domain (missing parts from reference TRBV7-3 and TRBJ2-2): GAGVSQTPSNKVTEKGKYVELRCDPISGHTALYWYRQSLGQGPEFLIYFQGTGAADDSGLPNDRFFAVRPEGSVSTLKIQRTERGDSAVYLCASSLRSLASNTGELFFGEGSRLTVL.

This clonotype showed up many times. The chain employs TRBV28 and TRBJ1-5; TRBD1 matches 10 bases. The CDR3 has 17 residues. Trimming took 3 bases from V and 7 from J; bases not matched to a gene: 12. Germline values: CDR1 MDHEN, CDR2 SYDVKM. The DNA of the CDR3 is TGTGCCAGCAGTTTCGCGACAGGGGGCCGGGGAGGGCAGCCCCAGCATTTT. Translating it yields CASSFATGGRGGQPQHF.

There are a few counts of this clonotype. The V gene is TRBV2, the J gene TRBJ1-5, with D tentatively TRBD1 (6 bases). The CDR3 sequence is 14 residues long. Trimming cost V 11 bases and J 7 bases, with 21 bases left between them. The germline gives CDR1 SNHLY, CDR2 FYNNEI. This CDR3 reads CARTGRGGIQPQHF. The CDR3 DNA reads as TGTGCCCGCACCGGGAGGGGGGGGATCCAGCCCCAGCATTTT.

As to this clonotype: A much larger clonotype is one base distant, so this may be a read error. The chain employs TRBV19 and TRBJ2-5; 9 nucleotides match TRBD1. Germline loops: CDR1 LNHDA, CDR2 SQIVND (reference sequence). CDR3 size: 15 residues. V lost 5 bases to trimming and J lost 8 bases; unmatched junction nucleotides: 12. CDR3: CASSLGQGTLDTQYF. CDR3 in DNA: TGTGCCAGTAGTCTAGGACAGGGGACCTTAGATACCCAGTACTTC.

This clonotype was seen repeatedly, ten times or more. The CDR3 here is CASSLGENYGYTF. As DNA, the CDR3 is TGCGCCAGCAGCTTGGGTGAGAACTATGGCTACACCTTC. The rearrangement joins TRBV5-1 to TRBJ1-2; D unclear. The CDR3 spans 13 residues. Trimming left V 0 bases short and J 2 bases short, with 5 bases between. The V gene's germline CDR1 is SGHRS and CDR2 YFSETQ.

The V gene is TRBV5-6, the J gene TRBJ1-2; 9 bases are a match to TRBD1. V trimming: 4 bases; J trimming: 4 bases; junction bases outside the gene matches: 8. Germline V gene data show CDR1 as SGHDT and CDR2 as YYEEEE. The CDR3 runs to 15 residues. The CDR3 sequence: CASSPGTGLGYGYTF. CDR3 DNA: TGTGCCAGCAGCCCGGGGACAGGGCTAGGCTATGGCTACACCTTC. Looking up the rest from reference TRBV5-6 and TRBJ1-2 gives the full variable domain: DAGVTQSPTHLIKTRGQQVTLRCSPKSGHDTVSWYQQALGQGPQFIFQYYEEEERQRGNFPDRFSGHQFPNYSSELNVNALLLGDSALYLCASSPGTGLGYGYTFGSGTRLTVV.

This clonotype showed up many times. The chain employs TRBV28 and TRBJ2-5; maybe TRBD2 (5 bases). The CDR3 consists of 15 residues. Deletions cut 6 bases from V and 2 bases from J, with 16 bases between. CDR1 MDHEN and CDR2 SYDVKM come from the germline V gene. The CDR3 spells CASRRPLVGQETQYF. The DNA for the CDR3 is TGTGCCAGCAGAAGACCACTAGTAGGACAAGAGACCCAGTACTTC.

This clonotype was counted many times. CDR3 in DNA: TGTGCCAGCAGAGGAGTTAGACAGTGGACGACTGGGGCCAACGTCCTGACTTTC. It translates to CASRGVRQWTTGANVLTF. The chain couples TRBV12-3 or TRBV12-4 to TRBJ2-6, with D possibly matching TRBD1 (5 bases). The CDR3 has 18 residues. V was pared by 6 bases and J by 2 bases, with 20 bases between.

Remarks on this clonotype: Germline and junction disagree at one end, which may indicate a read error. The chain uses TRBV6-1 and TRBJ2-4; D ambiguous. The CDR3 extends over 12 amino acids. Germline values: CDR1 MNHNS, CDR2 SASEGT. The CDR3: CASSERLDIKYF. Written as DNA, the CDR3 is TGTGCCAGCAGTGAAAGGTTAGACATTAAGTACTTC.

This clonotype was found many times. The chain employs TRBV20-1 and TRBJ2-4, with TRBD2 as a possible D gene (6 bases). From germline, CDR1 is DFQATT and CDR2 SNEGSKA (reference sequence). Trimming removed 0 bases at V and 0 bases at J, with 12 bases between. CDR3 length equals 16 residues. CDR3 region: CSARETGGLAKNIQYF. In nucleotides, the CDR3 is TGCAGTGCTAGAGAAACAGGAGGGCTAGCCAAAAACATTCAGTACTTC.

This clonotype was picked up many times. The chain links TRBV20-1 to TRBJ2-7; 9 bases fit TRBD2. The CDR3 contains 14 residues. CDR1 and CDR2 from the germline V gene are DFQATT and SNEGSKA (reference sequence). J was trimmed by 4 bases and V by 4 bases; bases with no gene match: 8. The DNA of the CDR3 is TGCAGTGCTAATAGCGGGAGTAATATTTACGAGCAGTACTTC. The encoded protein is CSANSGSNIYEQYF.

This clonotype was counted many times. This chain links TRBV6-2 or TRBV6-3 with TRBJ1-1, with TRBD1 matching 7 bases. Trimming removed 6 bases from V and 5 bases from J; junction bases left unmatched: 15. Germline V gene sequence: CDR1 MNHEY, CDR2 SVGEGT. The CDR3 spans 16 residues. The CDR3 loop is CASRRDSRGMDTEAFF. The CDR3 DNA is TGTGCCAGCAGACGGGACAGCAGGGGGATGGATACTGAAGCTTTCTTT.

V gene TRBV27 combines with J gene TRBJ1-2; no clear D. V was clipped by 3 bases and J by 4 bases, with 6 bases between them. Germline CDR1 and CDR2: MNHEY and SMNVEV (reference sequence). The CDR3 is 12 residues long. The CDR3 DNA follows: TGTGCCAGCAGTTTTCACGGCTATGGCTACACCTTC. Translated, it gives CASSFHGYGYTF.

In DNA form, the CDR3 reads TGTGCCAGCGACAGGGGCGGGAGCTACGAGCAGTACTTC. Amino acid sequence: CASDRGGSYEQYF. The genes are TRBV28 and TRBJ2-7, with D perhaps matching TRBD1 (8 bases). V lost 8 bases, J lost 3 bases, and 14 bases lay in between. The CDR3 extends over 13 amino acids. CDR1 MDHEN and CDR2 SYDVKM come from the germline V gene. The full variable domain, rest sourced from reference TRBV28 and TRBJ2-7, is DVKVTQSSRYLVKRTGEKVFLECVQDMDHENMFWYRQDPGLGLRLIYFSYDVKMKEKGDIPEGYSVSREKKERFSLILESASTNQTSMYLCASDRGGSYEQYFGPGTRLTVT.

This clonotype was counted a few times. V is TRBV5-6 and J is TRBJ2-2; weak D call: TRBD2 (5 bases). Germline V gives CDR1 SGHDT, CDR2 YYEEEE. This CDR3 comprises 17 residues. Deletions cut 0 bases from V and 1 base from J, with 13 bases between. CDR3 in amino acids: CASSLAGRGMNTGELFF. The CDR3 bases are TGTGCCAGCAGCTTGGCCGGAAGAGGGATGAACACCGGGGAGCTGTTTTTT.

In its sample, this clonotype was seen many times. The chain joins TRBV6-2 or TRBV6-3 to TRBJ1-2; TRBD1 matches 7 bases. The CDR3 runs 13 residues. Germline trimming cut 6 bases from V and 4 bases from J; bases unmatched to any gene: 5. The germline CDR1 and CDR2 sequences are MNHEY and SVGEGT. CDR3 sequence reads: CASRPGQLYGYTF. The CDR3 nucleotides are TGTGCCAGCAGACCGGGACAGCTCTATGGCTACACCTTC.

This clonotype appeared many times. V usage is TRBV20-1 and J usage is TRBJ1-2; 7 nucleotides agree with TRBD1. Germline CDR1 is DFQATT and CDR2 is SNEGSKA (reference sequence). The V gene end was trimmed by 4 bases and the J gene end by 3 bases; junction bases not matched to a gene: 8. The CDR3 is 14 amino acids. CDR3 sequence (DNA): TGCAGTGCTATGCGGGACAGCTCCTACTATGGCTACACCTTC. It is translated as CSAMRDSSYYGYTF.

This clonotype appeared a single time. The chain combines TRBV20-1 with TRBJ2-7, with 7 bases matching TRBD2. CDR1 is DFQATT and CDR2 is SNEGSKA in the germline V gene (reference sequence). V was clipped by 3 bases and J by 6 bases; unmatched bases: 5. The length of the CDR3 is 12 residues. The CDR3, as DNA: TGCAGTGCTAGCGGGAGGTTCTCCGAGCAGTACTTC. It is translated as CSASGRFSEQYF.

V and J are TRBV12-3 or TRBV12-4 and TRBJ1-2; D ambiguous. CDR3 size: 11 residues. The germline V and J ends were trimmed by 5 bases and 4 bases, with 5 bases remaining between them. CDR3 sequence: CASSNPYGYTF. The CDR3, as DNA: TGTGCCAGCAGTAACCCCTATGGCTACACCTTC.

The table lists this clonotype with many counts. This rearrangement joins TRBV7-8 to TRBJ1-5; a possible D gene is TRBD1 (6 bases). Per the germline V gene, CDR1 is SGHVS and CDR2 is FQNEAQ. Trimming left V 5 bases short and J 6 bases short, with 17 bases between. The CDR3 has 15 residues. Written as DNA, the CDR3 is TGTGCCAGCAGCATGCTACAGGGTCCTGTTCAGCCCCAGCATTTT. As protein: CASSMLQGPVQPQHF.

This clonotype was seen many times. The chain joins TRBV6-5 to TRBJ1-6; the D gene is possibly TRBD1 (5 bases). Germline V gene lookup returns CDR1 MNHEY and CDR2 SVGAGI. The V end lost 7 bases, the J end lost 5 bases, and 21 bases lay between the germline ends. The CDR3 runs 17 residues. CDR3 bases: TGTGCCAGCACCCCTTCCCTTCTAAGAGGGGATAATTCACCCCTCCACTTT. As protein: CASTPSLLRGDNSPLHF.

This clonotype was observed a few times. The chain employs TRBV9 and TRBJ2-5, with D possibly matching TRBD2 (5 bases). Trimming stripped 4 bases from V and 5 bases from J, with 18 bases between. Germline CDR1 reads SGDLS; CDR2 reads YYNGEE. This CDR3 spans 15 amino acids. The CDR3 DNA reads as TGTGCCAGCAGCATAAGTTTGGCGACTATTGAGACCCAGTACTTC. Protein sequence: CASSISLATIETQYF.